The clone carrying this TCR beta chain appeared many times. Its antigen is unknown. This entry comes from a study of Graves' ophthalmopathy and Graves' hyperthyroidism. Study information: Investigators collected peripheral blood at initial diagnosis, before any treatment was given.

Amplification targeted the TCR beta CDR3 regions, with RNA transcripts as the source material. The workflow started with a first-round RT-PCR run with HTBI primers and then moved on to a second-round multiplex PCR. A single record per CDR3 protein comes from TCRdb applying MiXCR to the multiplex PCR reads. The sample shows some 370,000 distinct CDR3 sequences, roughly 17% of them seen only once. Other autoimmune diseases, uncontrolled infections, pregnancy or lactation ruled patients out of participation. General study results and limits: Blood also harbored most expanded thyroid clonotypes above 0.001 frequency. It was with around 67% sensitivity and approximately 72% specificity that the model predicted ophthalmopathy progression.

The sample was peripheral blood. The TCR comes from an adult woman with stable Graves' hyperthyroidism.

CDR3 residues: CASSESEFPSYEQYF. CDR3 DNA sequence: TGCGCCAGCAGTGAGTCGGAGTTTCCTTCCTACGAGCAGTACTTC. The chain has TRBV10-1 and TRBJ2-7; D gene unclear. The V end lost 0 bases, the J end lost 1 base, and 10 bases lay between the germline ends. The length of the CDR3 is 15 residues. From germline, CDR1 is WNHNN and CDR2 SYGVQD (reference sequence).